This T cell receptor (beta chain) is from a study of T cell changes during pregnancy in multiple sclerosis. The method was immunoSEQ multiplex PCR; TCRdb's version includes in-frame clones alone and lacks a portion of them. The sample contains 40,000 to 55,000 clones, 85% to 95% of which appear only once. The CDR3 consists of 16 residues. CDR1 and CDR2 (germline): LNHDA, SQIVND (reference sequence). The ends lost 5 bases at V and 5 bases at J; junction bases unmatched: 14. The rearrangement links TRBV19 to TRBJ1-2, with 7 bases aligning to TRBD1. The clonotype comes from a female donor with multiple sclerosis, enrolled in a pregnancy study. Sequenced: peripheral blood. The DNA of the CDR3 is TGTGCCAGTAGTTACGGAGGCGACAGGGAGCTTTATGGCTACACCTTC. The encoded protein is CASSYGGDRELYGYTF.